This T cell receptor (beta chain) is from a study of blood T cell repertoires in COVID-19. On the study more broadly: Whether acute or convalescent, the COVID-19 samples came from the United States, Italy and Spain. PBMCs, B-cell-depleted T cells, or T cells provided the cDNA or gDNA that made up the material.

Germline CDR1 LGHNT, CDR2 FRNRAP. This CDR3 is built from 14 residues. The V segment lost 6 bases and the J segment 3 bases; nucleotides outside the gene matches: 4. In the original workflow: Estimates of nucleated cell counts were drawn from the amplification of reference gene primers. The protocol was immunoSEQ multiplex PCR, while the TCRdb copy is restricted to in-frame clones and leaves out a portion. V, J and clone size are taken as reported in that table, and D and trimming were inferred from the DNA itself. This sample has fewer than 75,000 clones, with 88% found just once. This TCR was sampled from a man between 65 and 85 years old with acute or convalescent COVID-19. Sequencing was performed on peripheral blood. The chain uses TRBV12-5 and TRBJ2-3; 9 bases map to TRBD2. The CDR3 spells CASGRGGATDTQYF. For the CDR3, the DNA is TGTGCTAGTGGACGCGGGGGGGCAACAGATACGCAGTATTTT.